The sequence of this TCR beta chain was determined in a study of T cells after yellow fever vaccination. The study, taken as a whole, reports: Most clones from primary vaccination resurfaced after the booster (under 97% CD4, over 85% CD8).

CDR1 and CDR2 (germline): MNHEY, SVGEGT. V was pared by 8 bases and J by 5 bases, with 12 bases between. CDR3 length: 12 amino acids. TCRdb re-called the 5' RACE reads with MiXCR, one entry per CDR3 protein. The sample has 300,000 to 450,000 distinct CDR3 sequences, 6.2% seen once. This clonotype occurred a few times. Its antigen remains unknown. The sample consisted of PBMCs, taken 5 days after the yellow fever booster vaccination. The V call is TRBV6-2 or TRBV6-3, the J call TRBJ2-5; perhaps TRBD2 as D (6 bases). The source of this sequence is a man between 25 and 39 years old who received the YFV17D yellow fever vaccine. CDR3 in amino acids: CASRELEETQYF. The CDR3, as DNA: TGTGCCAGCCGGGAGCTCGAGGAGACCCAGTACTTC.